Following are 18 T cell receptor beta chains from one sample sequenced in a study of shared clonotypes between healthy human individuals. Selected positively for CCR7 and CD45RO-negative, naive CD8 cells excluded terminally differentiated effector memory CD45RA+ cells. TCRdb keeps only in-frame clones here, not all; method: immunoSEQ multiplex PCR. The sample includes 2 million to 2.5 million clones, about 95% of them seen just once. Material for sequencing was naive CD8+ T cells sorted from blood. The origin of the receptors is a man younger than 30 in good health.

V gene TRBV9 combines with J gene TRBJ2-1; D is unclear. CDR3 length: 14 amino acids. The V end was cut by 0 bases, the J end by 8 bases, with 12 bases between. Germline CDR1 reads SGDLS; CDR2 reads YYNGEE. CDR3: CASSVVGAGDEQFF. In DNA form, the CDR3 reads TGTGCCAGCAGCGTAGTCGGAGCTGGGGATGAGCAGTTCTTC.

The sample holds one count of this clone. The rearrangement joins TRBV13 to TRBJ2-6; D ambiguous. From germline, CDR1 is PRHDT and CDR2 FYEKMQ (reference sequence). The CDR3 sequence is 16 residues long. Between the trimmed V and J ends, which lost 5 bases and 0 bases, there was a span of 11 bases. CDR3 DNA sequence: TGTGCCAGCAGCGTACTAACAACCTCTGGGGCCAACGTCCTGACTTTC. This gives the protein CASSVLTTSGANVLTF.

The DNA for the CDR3 is TGTGCCAGCAGCTCTCCCGTAGCGGGCGTCACAGATACGCAGTATTTT. This codes for CASSSPVAGVTDTQYF. V usage is TRBV7-9 and J usage is TRBJ2-3; 7 bases fit TRBD2. The length of the CDR3 is 16 residues. Germline V gene data show CDR1 as SEHNR and CDR2 as FQNEAQ (reference sequence). V dropped 4 bases and J dropped 2; count of bases not matched to a gene: 9.

The CDR3 DNA reads as TGTGCCAGCAGTGATGACTCGAATAGCAATCAGCCCCAGCATTTT. Translation: CASSDDSNSNQPQHF. The chain has TRBV25-1 and TRBJ1-5; D is unresolved. V was cut by 3 bases and J by 0 bases, with 9 bases left in between. The CDR3 is 15 amino acids. In germline, CDR1 is MGHDK, CDR2 SYGVNS.

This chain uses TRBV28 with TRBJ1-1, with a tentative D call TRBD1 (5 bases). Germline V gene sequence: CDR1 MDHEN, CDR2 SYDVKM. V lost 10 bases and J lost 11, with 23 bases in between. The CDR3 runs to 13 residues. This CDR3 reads CATYIHQGRRAFF. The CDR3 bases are TGTGCCACCTATATCCATCAGGGTAGACGGGCTTTCTTT.

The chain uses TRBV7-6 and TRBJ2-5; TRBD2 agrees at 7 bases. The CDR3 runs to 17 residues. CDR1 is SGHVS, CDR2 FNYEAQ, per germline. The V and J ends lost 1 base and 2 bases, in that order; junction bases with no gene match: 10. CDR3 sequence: CASSLGVEGGLQETQYF. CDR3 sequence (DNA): TGTGCCAGCAGCTTAGGAGTTGAGGGAGGGCTACAAGAGACCCAGTACTTC.

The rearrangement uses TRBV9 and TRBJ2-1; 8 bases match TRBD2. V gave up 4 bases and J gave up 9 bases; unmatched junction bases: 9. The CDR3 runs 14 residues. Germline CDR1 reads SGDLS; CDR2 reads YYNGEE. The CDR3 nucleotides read TGTGCCAGCAGCTCCAGCGGGAGTGGGGGTGAGCAGTTCTTC. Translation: CASSSSGSGGEQFF.

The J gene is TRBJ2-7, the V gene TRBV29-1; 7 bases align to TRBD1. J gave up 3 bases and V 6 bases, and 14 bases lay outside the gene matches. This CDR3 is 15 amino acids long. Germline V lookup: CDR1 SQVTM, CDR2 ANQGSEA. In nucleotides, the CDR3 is TGCAGCGTAGGAGAGACAGGGATTGGGCTCTACGAGCAGTACTTC. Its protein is CSVGETGIGLYEQYF.

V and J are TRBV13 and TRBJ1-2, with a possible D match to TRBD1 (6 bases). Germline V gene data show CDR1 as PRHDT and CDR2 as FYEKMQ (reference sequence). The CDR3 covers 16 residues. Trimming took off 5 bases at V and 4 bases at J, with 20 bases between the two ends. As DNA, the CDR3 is TGTGCCAGCAGCGCTACCCTAGGACAGCCTTCCTATGGCTACACCTTC. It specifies CASSATLGQPSYGYTF.

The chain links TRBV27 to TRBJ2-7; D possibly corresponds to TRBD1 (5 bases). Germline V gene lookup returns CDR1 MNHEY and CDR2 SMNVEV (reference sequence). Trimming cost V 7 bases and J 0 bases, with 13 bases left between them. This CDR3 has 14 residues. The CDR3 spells CASKDSQSSYEQYF. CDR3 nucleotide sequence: TGTGCCAGCAAAGACAGCCAGAGCTCCTACGAGCAGTACTTC.

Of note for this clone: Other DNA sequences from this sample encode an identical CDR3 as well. CDR3 protein: CASSQDLGYTEAFF. DNA of the CDR3: TGCGCCAGCAGCCAAGATTTGGGGTACACTGAAGCTTTCTTT. The chain employs TRBV4-1 and TRBJ1-1; D not resolved. Germline CDR1 is MGHRA and CDR2 is YSYEKL. The CDR3 runs to 14 residues. Trimming stripped 0 bases from V and 3 bases from J, with 8 bases between.

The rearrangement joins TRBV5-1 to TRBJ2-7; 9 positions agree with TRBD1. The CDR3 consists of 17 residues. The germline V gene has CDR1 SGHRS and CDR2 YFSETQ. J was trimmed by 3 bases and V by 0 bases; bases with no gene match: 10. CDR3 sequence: CASSLEGPGQGFYEQYF. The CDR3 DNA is TGCGCCAGCAGCTTGGAGGGTCCGGGACAGGGTTTCTACGAGCAGTACTTC.

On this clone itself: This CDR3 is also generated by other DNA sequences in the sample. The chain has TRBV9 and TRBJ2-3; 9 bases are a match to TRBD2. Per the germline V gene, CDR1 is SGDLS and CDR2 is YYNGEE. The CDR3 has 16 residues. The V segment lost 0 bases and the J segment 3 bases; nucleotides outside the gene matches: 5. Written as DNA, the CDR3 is TGTGCCAGCAGCGTAGCGCTAGCGGGGTCGACAGATACGCAGTATTTT. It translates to CASSVALAGSTDTQYF.

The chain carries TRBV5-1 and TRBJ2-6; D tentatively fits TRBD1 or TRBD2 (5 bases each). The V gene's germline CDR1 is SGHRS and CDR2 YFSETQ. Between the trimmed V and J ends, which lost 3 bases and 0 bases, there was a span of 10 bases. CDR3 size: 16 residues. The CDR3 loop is CASSWGTASGANVLTF. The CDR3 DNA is TGCGCCAGCAGCTGGGGGACCGCCTCTGGGGCCAACGTCCTGACTTTC.

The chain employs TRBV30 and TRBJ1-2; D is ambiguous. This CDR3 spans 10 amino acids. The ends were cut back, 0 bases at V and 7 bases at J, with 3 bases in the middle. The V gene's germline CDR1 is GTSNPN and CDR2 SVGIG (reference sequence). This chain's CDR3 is CAWSVGGYTF. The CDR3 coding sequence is TGTGCCTGGAGTGTGGGTGGCTACACCTTC. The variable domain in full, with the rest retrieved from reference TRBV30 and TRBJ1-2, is SQTIHQWPATLVQPVGSPLSLECTVEGTSNPNLYWYRQAAGRGLQLLFYSVGIGQISSEVPQNLSASRPQDRQFILSSKKLLLSDSGFYLCAWSVGGYTFGSGTRLTVV.

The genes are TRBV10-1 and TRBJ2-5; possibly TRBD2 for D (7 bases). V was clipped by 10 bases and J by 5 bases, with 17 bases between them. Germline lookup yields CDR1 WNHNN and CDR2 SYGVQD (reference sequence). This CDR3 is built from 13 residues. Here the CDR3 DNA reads TGCGCCACCCGGACTAGGGGGAGGGAGACCCAGTACTTC. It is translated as CATRTRGRETQYF.

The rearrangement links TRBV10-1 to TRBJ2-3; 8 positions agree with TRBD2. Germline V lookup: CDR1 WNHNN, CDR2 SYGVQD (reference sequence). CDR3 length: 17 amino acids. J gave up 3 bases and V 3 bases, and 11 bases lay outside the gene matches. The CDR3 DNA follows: TGCGCCAGCAGTGACCTCCCGGGAGGGCCGGGGACAGATACGCAGTATTTT. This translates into CASSDLPGGPGTDTQYF.

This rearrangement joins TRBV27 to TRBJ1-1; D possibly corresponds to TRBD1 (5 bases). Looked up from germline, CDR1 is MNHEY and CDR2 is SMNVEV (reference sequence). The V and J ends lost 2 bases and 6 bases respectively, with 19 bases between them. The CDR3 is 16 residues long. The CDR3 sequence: CASSLAPGGGIAEAFF. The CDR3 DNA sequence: TGTGCCAGCAGTTTAGCGCCTGGCGGGGGGATCGCTGAAGCTTTCTTT.